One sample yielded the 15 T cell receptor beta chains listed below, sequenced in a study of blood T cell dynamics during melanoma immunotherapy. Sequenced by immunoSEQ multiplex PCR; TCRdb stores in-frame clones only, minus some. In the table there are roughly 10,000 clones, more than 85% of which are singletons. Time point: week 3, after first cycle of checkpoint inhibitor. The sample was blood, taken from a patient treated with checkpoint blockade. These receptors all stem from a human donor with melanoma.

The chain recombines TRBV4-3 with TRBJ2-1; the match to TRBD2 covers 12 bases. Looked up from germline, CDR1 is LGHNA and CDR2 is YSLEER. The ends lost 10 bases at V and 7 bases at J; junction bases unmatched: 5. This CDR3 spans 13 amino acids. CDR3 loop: CATSGRAFNEQFF. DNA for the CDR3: TGCGCCACTAGCGGGAGGGCGTTTAATGAGCAGTTCTTC.

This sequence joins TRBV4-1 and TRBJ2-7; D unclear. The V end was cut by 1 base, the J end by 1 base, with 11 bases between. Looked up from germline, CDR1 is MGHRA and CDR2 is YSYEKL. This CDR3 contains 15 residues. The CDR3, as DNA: TGCGCCAGCAGCCAAGCCTCGCGACTTTCCTACGAGCAGTACTTC. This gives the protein CASSQASRLSYEQYF.

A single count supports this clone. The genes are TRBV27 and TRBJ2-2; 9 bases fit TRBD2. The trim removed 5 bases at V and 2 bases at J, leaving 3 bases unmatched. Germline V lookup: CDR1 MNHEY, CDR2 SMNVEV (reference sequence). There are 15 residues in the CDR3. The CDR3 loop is CASSHSGSNTGELFF. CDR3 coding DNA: TGTGCCAGCAGTCATAGCGGGAGTAACACCGGGGAGCTGTTTTTT.

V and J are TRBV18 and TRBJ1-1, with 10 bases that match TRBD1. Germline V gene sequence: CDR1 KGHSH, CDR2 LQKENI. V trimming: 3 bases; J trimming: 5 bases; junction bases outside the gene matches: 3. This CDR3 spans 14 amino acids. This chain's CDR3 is CASSPGQGRTEAFF. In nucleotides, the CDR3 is TGTGCCAGCTCACCGGGACAGGGGCGGACTGAAGCTTTCTTT.

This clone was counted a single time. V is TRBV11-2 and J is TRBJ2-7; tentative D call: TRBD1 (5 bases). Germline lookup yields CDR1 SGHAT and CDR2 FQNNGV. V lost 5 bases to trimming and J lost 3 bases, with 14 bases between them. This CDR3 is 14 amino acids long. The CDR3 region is CASSPGPQGYEQYF. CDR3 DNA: TGTGCCAGCAGCCCGGGCCCTCAGGGCTACGAGCAGTACTTC.

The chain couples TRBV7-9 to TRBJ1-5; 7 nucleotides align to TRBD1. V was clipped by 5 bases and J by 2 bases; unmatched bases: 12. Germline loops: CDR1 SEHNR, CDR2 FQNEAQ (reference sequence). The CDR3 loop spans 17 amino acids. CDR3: CASSAGGRKGGNQPQHF. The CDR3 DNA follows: TGTGCCAGCAGCGCAGGGGGAAGGAAGGGGGGCAATCAGCCCCAGCATTTT.

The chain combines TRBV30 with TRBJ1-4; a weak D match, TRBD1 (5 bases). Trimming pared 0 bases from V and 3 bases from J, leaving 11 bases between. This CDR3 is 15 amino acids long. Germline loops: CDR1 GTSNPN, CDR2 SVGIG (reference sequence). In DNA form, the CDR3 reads TGTGCCTGGAGTGTACTTCAGGGACCTAATGAAAAACTGTTTTTT. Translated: CAWSVLQGPNEKLFF.

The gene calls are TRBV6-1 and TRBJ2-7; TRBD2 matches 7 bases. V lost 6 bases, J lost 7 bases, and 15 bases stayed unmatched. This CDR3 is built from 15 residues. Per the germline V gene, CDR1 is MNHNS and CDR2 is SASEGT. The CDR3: CASSTTGTNLGEQYF. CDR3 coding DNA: TGTGCCAGCAGCACCACCGGGACTAACCTGGGGGAGCAGTACTTC.

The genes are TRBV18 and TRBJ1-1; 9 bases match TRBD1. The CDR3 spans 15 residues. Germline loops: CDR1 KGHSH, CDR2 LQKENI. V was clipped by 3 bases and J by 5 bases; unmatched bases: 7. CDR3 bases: TGTGCCAGCTCACCGGCCGGACAGGGGATGACTGAAGCTTTCTTT. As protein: CASSPAGQGMTEAFF.

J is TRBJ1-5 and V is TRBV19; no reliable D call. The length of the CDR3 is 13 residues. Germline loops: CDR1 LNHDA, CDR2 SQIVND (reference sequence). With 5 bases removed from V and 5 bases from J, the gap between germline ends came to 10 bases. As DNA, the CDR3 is TGTGCCAGTAGTCCTTGGACTCATCAGCCCCAGCATTTT. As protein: CASSPWTHQPQHF.

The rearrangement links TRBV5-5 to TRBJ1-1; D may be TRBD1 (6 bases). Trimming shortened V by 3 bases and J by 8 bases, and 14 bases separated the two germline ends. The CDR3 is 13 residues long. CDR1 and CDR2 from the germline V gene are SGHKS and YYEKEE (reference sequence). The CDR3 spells CASSSRGSGEAFF. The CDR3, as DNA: TGTGCCAGCAGCTCCAGGGGAAGTGGGGAAGCTTTCTTT.

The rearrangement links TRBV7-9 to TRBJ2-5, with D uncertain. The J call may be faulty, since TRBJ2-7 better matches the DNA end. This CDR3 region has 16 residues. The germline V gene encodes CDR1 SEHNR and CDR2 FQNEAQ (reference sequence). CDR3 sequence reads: CASSLDWAGTSYEQYF. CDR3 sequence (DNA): TGTGCCAGCAGCTTAGACTGGGCCGGTACGTCCTACGAGCAGTACTTC.

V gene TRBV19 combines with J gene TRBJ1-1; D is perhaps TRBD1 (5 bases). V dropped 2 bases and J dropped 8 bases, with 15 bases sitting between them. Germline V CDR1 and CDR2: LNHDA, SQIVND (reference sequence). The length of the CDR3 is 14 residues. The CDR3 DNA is TGTGCCAGTAGTATACTTACAACCGGGACGGAAGCTTTCTTT. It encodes CASSILTTGTEAFF.

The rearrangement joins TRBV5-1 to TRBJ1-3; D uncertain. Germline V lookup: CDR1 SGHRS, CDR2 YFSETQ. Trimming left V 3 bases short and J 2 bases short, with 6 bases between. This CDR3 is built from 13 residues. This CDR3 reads CASSSIPGNTIYF. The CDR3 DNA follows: TGCGCCAGCAGCTCCATACCTGGAAACACCATATATTTT.

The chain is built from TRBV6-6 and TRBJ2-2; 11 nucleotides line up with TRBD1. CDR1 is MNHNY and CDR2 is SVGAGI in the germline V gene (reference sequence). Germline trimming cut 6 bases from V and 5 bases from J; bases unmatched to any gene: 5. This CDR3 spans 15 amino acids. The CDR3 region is CASSPDRGLTGELFF. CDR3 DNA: TGTGCCAGCAGCCCGGACAGGGGGCTTACCGGGGAGCTGTTTTTT.